Listed below are T cell receptor beta chains from one sample, sequenced in a study of blood T cell repertoires in COVID-19. The method was immunoSEQ multiplex PCR; TCRdb's version includes in-frame clones alone and lacks a portion of them. The sample shows about 300,000 clones, more than 75% of them seen only once. Source material: peripheral blood. Source of these receptors: a woman between 45 and 60 years old with acute or convalescent COVID-19. CDR3s include the opening cysteine and the closing phenylalanine or tryptophan. The D gene is left open where the match is weak. Size is omitted from some rows. Given values are once, few, many or a class for expanded clones.

clone_size,j_call,d_call,v_call,cdr3_aa,cdr3_nt
.,TRBJ1-1,TRBD1,TRBV6-6,CASSKTGRDTEAFF,TGTGCCAGCAGTAAGACAGGGCGGGACACTGAAGCTTTCTTT
.,TRBJ2-3,TRBD2,TRBV4-2,CASSQTSGSTDTQYF,TGTGCCAGCAGCCAGACTAGCGGTAGCACAGATACGCAGTATTTT
.,TRBJ2-3,.,TRBV29-1,CSVDLGRAGTQYF,TGCAGCGTTGATTTGGGCAGGGCGGGGACGCAGTATTTT
few,TRBJ2-3,TRBD2,TRBV5-1,CASSFGAGGTSGSTDTQYF,TGCGCCAGCAGCTTTGGGGCAGGTGGAACTAGCGGGAGCACAGATACGCAGTATTTT
few,TRBJ1-1,.,TRBV7-2,CASSLGLSNTEAFF,TGTGCCAGCAGCCTAGGTCTTTCGAACACTGAAGCTTTCTTT
.,TRBJ1-2,.,TRBV5-1,CASSLTGYGYTF,TGCGCCAGCAGCTTGACAGGGTATGGCTACACCTTC
.,TRBJ1-1,.,TRBV6-5,CASSRRTVNTEAFF,TGTGCCAGCAGTCGAAGGACAGTGAACACTGAAGCTTTCTTT
.,TRBJ1-1,.,TRBV2,CASSGVQNTEAFF,TGTGCCAGCAGTGGTGTACAGAACACTGAAGCTTTCTTT
.,TRBJ2-7,TRBD1,TRBV11-2,CASSQGRQGATPHPYEQYF,TGTGCCAGCAGCCAGGGGAGACAGGGGGCCACGCCCCATCCCTACGAGCAGTACTTC
.,TRBJ2-7,TRBD2,TRBV18,CASSPPGTRAYEQYF,TGTGCCAGCTCACCACCAGGGACTAGGGCCTACGAGCAGTACTTC
few,TRBJ2-3,TRBD1,TRBV6-2/TRBV6-3,CASSTNGGTGWTDTQYF,TGTGCCAGCAGTACCAATGGCGGGACAGGGTGGACAGATACGCAGTATTTT
.,TRBJ2-7,.,TRBV6-5,CASSYDWTYEQYF,TGTGCCAGCAGTTACGACTGGACCTACGAGCAGTACTTC
.,TRBJ2-4,TRBD1,TRBV23-1,CASSLPGTELAKNIQYF,TGCGCCAGCAGTCTTCCCGGGACAGAATTAGCCAAAAACATTCAGTACTTC
.,TRBJ1-5,.,TRBV5-5,CASSSKPRQDQPQHF,TGTGCCAGCAGCTCTAAACCGCGACAGGATCAGCCCCAGCATTTT
.,TRBJ2-7,.,TRBV4-1,CASSQDYSRFREEQYF,TGCGCCAGCAGCCAAGATTATTCGCGATTCCGGGAGGAGCAGTACTTC
.,TRBJ1-5,TRBD1,TRBV3-1/TRBV3-2,CASSHGTGGLGQPQHF,TGTGCCAGCAGCCATGGGACAGGGGGGTTAGGTCAGCCCCAGCATTTT
.,TRBJ1-1,.,TRBV5-1,CASSKQENTEAFF,TGCGCTAGCAGCAAACAGGAGAACACTGAAGCTTTCTTT
.,TRBJ1-1,TRBD1,TRBV29-1,CSVPQGAFEAFF,TGCAGCGTTCCACAGGGGGCTTTTGAAGCTTTCTTT
.,TRBJ1-5,.,TRBV7-2,CASSLVGVSNQPQHF,TGTGCCAGCAGCTTAGTTGGAGTTAGCAATCAGCCCCAGCATTTT
.,TRBJ2-7,TRBD1,TRBV7-6,CASSREQGAHEQYF,TGTGCCAGCAGCCGAGAACAGGGGGCCCACGAGCAGTACTTC
.,TRBJ2-1,.,TRBV4-1,CASSQVAANNEQFF,TGCGCCAGCAGCCAAGTAGCTGCGAACAATGAGCAGTTCTTC
few,TRBJ1-1,TRBD1,TRBV20-1,CSASKPPGQGDTEAFF,TGCAGTGCTAGTAAACCTCCAGGACAGGGGGACACTGAAGCTTTCTTT
.,TRBJ1-1,TRBD1,TRBV19,CASSIGTGSEAFF,TGTGCCAGTAGTATAGGGACAGGGTCTGAAGCTTTCTTT
few,TRBJ1-1,TRBD1,TRBV5-1,CASSLRGQGAPRLSEAFF,TGCGCCAGCAGCTTGCGGGGACAGGGGGCGCCTCGGCTTTCTGAAGCTTTCTTT
.,TRBJ2-7,TRBD1,TRBV28,CASIGGGTGGTYEQYF,TGTGCCAGCATCGGGGGAGGGACAGGGGGGACCTACGAGCAGTACTTC
.,TRBJ2-3,.,TRBV19,CASSIAQGPSTDTQYF,TGTGCCAGTAGTATAGCACAGGGACCTAGCACAGATACGCAGTATTTT
once,TRBJ2-1,TRBD2,TRBV13,CASSLRTSGRGVYNEQFF,TGTGCCAGCAGCCTAAGGACTAGCGGGAGAGGGGTTTACAATGAGCAGTTCTTC
.,TRBJ2-1,TRBD2,TRBV9,CASSPRGRTSVNEQFF,TGTGCCAGCAGCCCACGGGGGAGGACTAGCGTCAATGAGCAGTTCTTC
.,TRBJ2-5,.,TRBV3-1/TRBV3-2,CASSQGTVVETQYF,TGTGCCAGCAGCCAAGGGACAGTCGTAGAGACCCAGTACTTC
once,TRBJ2-1,TRBD1,TRBV11-2,CASSIGTGVSSNEQFF,TGTGCCAGCAGCATTGGGACAGGGGTCTCGAGCAATGAGCAGTTCTTC
.,TRBJ1-3,.,TRBV2,CASSAYRDSGNTIYF,TGTGCCAGCAGTGCGTACAGGGATTCTGGAAACACCATATATTTT
.,TRBJ1-5,.,TRBV28,CASIWRGGQPQHF,TGTGCCAGCATTTGGAGAGGAGGTCAGCCCCAGCATTTT
many,TRBJ1-2,TRBD1,TRBV28,CASGTTGGGLDGYTF,TGTGCCAGCGGTACGACAGGGGGAGGTCTCGATGGCTACACCTTC
.,TRBJ2-1,TRBD1,TRBV24-1,CATSDLYRGIGLDEQFF,TGTGCCACCAGTGATCTGTACAGGGGGATAGGCTTGGATGAGCAGTTCTTC
.,TRBJ2-1,.,TRBV10-3,CAISEFGPGENEQFF,TGTGCCATCAGTGAGTTTGGGCCAGGGGAAAATGAGCAGTTCTTC
.,TRBJ2-3,TRBD2,TRBV9,CASSVGLLNTDTQYF,TGTGCCAGCAGCGTGGGACTACTCAACACAGATACGCAGTATTTT
.,TRBJ2-3,.,TRBV7-6,CASSLQASTDTQYF,TGTGCCAGCAGCCTTCAGGCTAGCACAGATACGCAGTATTTT
once,TRBJ2-7,TRBD2,TRBV4-2,CASSQEAGGFGYEQYF,TGTGCCAGCAGCCAAGAAGCGGGAGGTTTCGGGTACGAGCAGTACTTC
.,TRBJ1-2,.,TRBV2,CASRYDTPLNYGYTF,TGTGCCAGCAGATACGACACGCCACTCAACTATGGCTACACCTTC
.,TRBJ2-3,.,TRBV27,CASRSTSTDTQYF,TGTGCCAGCAGATCGACTAGCACAGATACGCAGTATTTT
.,TRBJ1-3,.,TRBV6-1,CASSEVAFSGNTIYF,TGTGCCAGCAGTGAGGTGGCCTTCTCTGGAAACACCATATATTTT
.,TRBJ2-3,TRBD2,TRBV5-1,CASSPGLAGGPVSDTQYF,TGCGCCAGCAGCCCGGGACTAGCGGGAGGGCCCGTGTCCGATACGCAGTATTTT
.,TRBJ2-1,TRBD2,TRBV19,CASSPTIVRGLAGGPGNEQFF,TGTGCCAGTAGTCCCACTATCGTCCGGGGACTAGCGGGAGGGCCGGGCAATGAGCAGTTCTTC
.,TRBJ2-5,.,TRBV5-1,CASSPGPGDETQYF,TGCGCCAGCAGCCCAGGTCCGGGGGATGAGACCCAGTACTTC
.,TRBJ2-2,.,TRBV24-1,CATSDSRGQSRTGELFF,TGTGCCACCAGTGACTCCCGAGGACAGAGCCGCACCGGGGAGCTGTTTTTT
.,TRBJ2-7,.,TRBV27,CASSSPQRANSYEQYF,TGTGCCAGCAGTTCTCCCCAGCGGGCCAACTCCTACGAGCAGTACTTC
.,TRBJ2-5,.,TRBV5-1,CASSLAGIQETQYF,TGCGCCAGCAGCTTGGCGGGGATACAAGAGACCCAGTACTTC
.,TRBJ2-1,TRBD2,TRBV7-2,CASSPGTSGSNEQFF,TGTGCCAGCAGCCCTGGGACTAGCGGGAGCAATGAGCAGTTCTTC
.,TRBJ2-7,TRBD2,TRBV4-2,CASSQVAGLTTYEQYF,TGTGCCAGCAGCCAAGTCGCGGGACTAACCACATACGAGCAGTACTTC
.,TRBJ2-3,TRBD1,TRBV28,CASSPGGSTDTQYF,TGTGCCAGCAGTCCAGGGGGCAGCACAGATACGCAGTATTTT
.,TRBJ1-4,.,TRBV27,CASSLPRAGGADEKLFF,TGTGCCAGCAGTTTACCCCGCGCGGGGGGCGCAGATGAAAAACTGTTTTTT
once,TRBJ2-7,.,TRBV29-1,CSAARASYEQYF,TGCAGCGCCGCCCGAGCGTCCTACGAGCAGTACTTC
.,TRBJ2-2,.,TRBV7-3,CASSLKGADPNTGELFF,TGTGCCAGCAGCCTAAAAGGGGCTGATCCGAACACCGGGGAGCTGTTTTTT
.,TRBJ2-3,.,TRBV27,CASSLSGLPSDTQYF,TGTGCCAGCAGTTTATCTGGACTTCCTTCAGATACGCAGTATTTT
.,TRBJ1-2,.,TRBV28,CASRERANYGYTF,TGTGCCAGCAGGGAGAGGGCTAACTATGGCTACACCTTC
.,TRBJ1-5,.,TRBV30,CAWSALGGGGKSQHF,TGTGCCTGGAGTGCACTGGGGGGGGGCGGAAAATCCCAGCATTTT
.,TRBJ1-2,.,TRBV14,CASSQGQPNYGYTF,TGTGCCAGCAGCCAAGGACAGCCTAACTATGGCTACACCTTC
.,TRBJ1-5,.,TRBV30,CAWSVWGRGNQPQHF,TGTGCCTGGAGTGTTTGGGGGAGGGGAAATCAGCCCCAGCATTTT
once,TRBJ1-2,.,TRBV7-2,CASSSVGGVGYGYTF,TGTGCCAGCAGCTCAGTAGGGGGTGTTGGCTATGGCTACACCTTC
.,TRBJ2-2,TRBD1,TRBV9,CASSERQGYTGELFF,TGTGCCAGCAGCGAAAGACAGGGTTACACCGGGGAGCTGTTTTTT